This paragraph reports one TCR beta chain. Its target antigen remains unknown. Base qualities are not provided; no much larger clone lies one nucleotide away. These data originate in a study of blood T cell repertoires in COVID-19 (TCRdb year 2020). Context from the whole study: The collaborator samples originated in the United States, Italy and Spain and spanned the acute and convalescent phases of COVID-19. The material from the prospective study consisted of cDNA or gDNA derived from T cells, B-cell-depleted T cells, or PBMCs. Where available, HLA class I and class II types were taken from metadata supplied by the sample provider and were not determined by assay-based typing. Subjects who had been exposed to COVID-19, were actively infected with it, or had recovered from it provided the deeply sampled blood TCRbeta repertoires that made up the dataset. A freely available public database, intended as a resource for researchers studying the immune response to SARS-CoV-2, is where the repertoires were released. The samples were drawn from two sources: the first 160 participants of the ongoing ImmuneRACE study, and over 1,000 subjects contributed by 6 global collaborators. Sample metadata almost always included a de-identified subject ID, COVID-19 status, age in years and sex. What the study reported, not specific to this receptor: The quantity of clinical and demographic metadata differed by source and by participant and was supplied without curation.

Trimming takes 4 bases from V and 7 bases from J, and the germline ends sit 10 bases apart. There are 13 amino acids in the CDR3, from cysteine to phenylalanine inclusive. Left in the record is the CDR3 DNA by itself, 39 bases read in frame from the first base. In the prospective study, participants were about 18 to 95 years old, resided in about two dozen geographic areas of the United States, and were enrolled through a virtual design. In the prospective study, participants were assigned to cohorts based on the clinical history participants reported in a screening survey and a study questionnaire. Mobile phlebotomists in the prospective study collected whole blood, serum and a nasopharyngeal or oropharyngeal swab from every participant. Participants in the prospective study had the option to provide additional blood draws and questionnaires over an approximately 2-month period. Before DNA extraction, prospective study blood samples were shipped either frozen or at room temperature.

The immunoSEQ Assay, a bias-controlled multiplex PCR, was used to amplify TCRbeta CDR3 regions from genomic DNA. From the authors' description of their analysis: The number of nucleated cells in each sample was estimated from the amplification of reference gene primers within the assay. Sequence reads were collapsed and filtered to measure the absolute abundance of every unique TCRbeta CDR3 rearrangement. For each sample, productive Simpson clonality was calculated as the square root of Simpson's diversity index over productive rearrangements. TCRdb's version of the immuneACCESS table is confined to in-frame rearrangements and falls short of the full clone set. An unresolved V gene accounts for under half of the shortfall where checked; the remainder is of unknown origin. Clonal size and the V and J genes are those of that table, whereas D and trimming came from the DNA. The sample table holds over 200,000 clones, of which 90% to 95% were seen once. 1.2% of the sample is taken by the ten largest.

This receptor was obtained from a human donor in a cohort exposed to, infected with or recovered from COVID-19 (not recorded which). The donor label of this sample is uncertain. The sample consisted of PBMCs or T cells enriched from blood (not recorded which). The chain links TRBV12-3 or TRBV12-4 with TRBJ1-4; no D gene can be assigned with confidence. The CDR3 here reads CASSSRETEKLFF. The nucleotide sequence is given as TGTGCCAGCAGTTCCCGGGAAACTGAAAAACTGTTTTTT.